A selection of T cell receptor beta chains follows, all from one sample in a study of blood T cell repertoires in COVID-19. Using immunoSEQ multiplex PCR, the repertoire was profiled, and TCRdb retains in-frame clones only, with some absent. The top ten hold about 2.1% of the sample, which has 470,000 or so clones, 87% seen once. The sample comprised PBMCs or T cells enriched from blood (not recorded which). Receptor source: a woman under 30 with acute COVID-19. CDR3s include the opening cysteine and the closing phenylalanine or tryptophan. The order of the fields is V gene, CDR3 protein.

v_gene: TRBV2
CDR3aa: CASRDRAYYEQYF

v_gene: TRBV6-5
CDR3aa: CASSYRVAAELFF

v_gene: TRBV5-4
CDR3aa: CASSLLGAGYTF

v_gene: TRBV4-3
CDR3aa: CASSQVAAGGVYEQYF

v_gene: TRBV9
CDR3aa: CASSALETVLSSYNEQFF

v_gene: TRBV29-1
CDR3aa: CSVLRDTGELFF

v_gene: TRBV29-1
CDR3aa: CSVIDRSGYTF

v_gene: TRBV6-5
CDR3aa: CASSALTGNSYEQYF

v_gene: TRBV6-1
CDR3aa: CASSEAFHRGRPPPQHF

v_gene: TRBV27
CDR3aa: CASSGKTGTQYMETQYF

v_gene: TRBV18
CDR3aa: CASSPPSSGSSKGGQKLFF

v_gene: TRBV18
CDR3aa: CASSREGVRNTEAFF

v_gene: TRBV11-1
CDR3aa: CASSLAGQGNTEAFF

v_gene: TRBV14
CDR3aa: CASSRKGGITEAFF

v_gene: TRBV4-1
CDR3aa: CASSRSGLGLGEQFF

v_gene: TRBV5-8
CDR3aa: CASSHGQGAFEAFF

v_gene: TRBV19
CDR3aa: CATGVASYEQYF

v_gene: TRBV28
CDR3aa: CASRPRTGFYEQYF

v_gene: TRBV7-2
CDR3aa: CASSLDGISTDTQYF

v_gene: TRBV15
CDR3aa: CATSRGTSGGYEQYF

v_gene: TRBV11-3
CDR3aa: CASSLGASTDTQYF

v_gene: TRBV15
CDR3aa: CATTDRGNTEAFF

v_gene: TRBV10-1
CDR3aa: CASSEGRGQAFF

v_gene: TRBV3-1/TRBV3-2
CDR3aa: CASSQNLPGSLGQPQHF

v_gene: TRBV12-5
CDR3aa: CASGLAFLAGGTYNEQFF

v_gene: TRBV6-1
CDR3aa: CATRENGYTF

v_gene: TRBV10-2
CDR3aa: CASSGLAGGPHEQYF

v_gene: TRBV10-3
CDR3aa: CAISEYETGDNSPLHF

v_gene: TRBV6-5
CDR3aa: CASSYEARGVSYEQYF

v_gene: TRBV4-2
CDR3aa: CASSQAATSGSYNEQFF

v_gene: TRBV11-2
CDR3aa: CASSQSGLAGGFHNEQFF

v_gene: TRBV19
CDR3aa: CASRATDRRAYGYTF

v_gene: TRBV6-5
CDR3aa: CASSYRGRTDTQYF

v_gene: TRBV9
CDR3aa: CASSVATSGGYNEQFF

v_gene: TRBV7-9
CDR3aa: CASSLWARDRGAEQYF

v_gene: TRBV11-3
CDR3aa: CASRPGQNSYEQYF

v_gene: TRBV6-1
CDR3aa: CASSDAFFRETEAFF

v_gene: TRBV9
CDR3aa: CASSVEGTASYEQYF

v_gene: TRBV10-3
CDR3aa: CAISDSRPTLGLGGYTF

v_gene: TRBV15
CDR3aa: CATSRDLGHYGYTF

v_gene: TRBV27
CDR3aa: CASKDRVNTDTQYF

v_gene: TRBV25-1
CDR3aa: CASINTGTYNEQFF

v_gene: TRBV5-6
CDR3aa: CASSLQHVWRSQYF

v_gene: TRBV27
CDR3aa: CASSLSISYEQYF

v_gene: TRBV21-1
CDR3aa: CASSKRLAGGTSYNEQFF

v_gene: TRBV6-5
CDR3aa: CASSFREARGYGYTF

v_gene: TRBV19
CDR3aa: CASSISWDTTNYGYTF

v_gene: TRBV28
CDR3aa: CASTSGGHRTDTQYF

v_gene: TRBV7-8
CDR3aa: CASSSSVVRGGYGYTF

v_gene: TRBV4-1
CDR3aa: CASSQIPPNQETQYF

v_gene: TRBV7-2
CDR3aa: CASSLNPGLAGGLVEQYF

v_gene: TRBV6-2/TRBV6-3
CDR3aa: CASSYSGQGNQPQHF

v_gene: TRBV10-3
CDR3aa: CAISGTGSEAFF

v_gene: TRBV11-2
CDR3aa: CASSRLAGPTDTQYF